Below are 27 T cell receptor beta chains sequenced from a single sample in a study of blood T cell repertoires in COVID-19. Sequencing used immunoSEQ multiplex PCR; TCRdb keeps in-frame clones, though not all of them. The sample contains under 150,000 clones, about 85% of which appear only once. Sequencing used peripheral blood. These receptors all stem from a woman aged 60 to 75 with COVID-19, enrolled during active disease.

The rearrangement joins TRBV2 to TRBJ2-7; D might be TRBD2 (7 bases). Per the germline V gene, CDR1 is SNHLY and CDR2 is FYNNEI. The CDR3 runs to 13 residues. The germline V and J ends were trimmed by 8 bases and 2 bases, with 13 bases remaining between them. Written as DNA, the CDR3 is TGTGCCAGCGACGTCGGGGGGCCCTACGAGCAGTACTTC. This encodes CASDVGGPYEQYF.

This clone was recorded a few times. J is TRBJ1-2 and V is TRBV29-1; no clear D. With 3 bases removed from V and 8 bases from J, the gap between germline ends came to 7 bases. This CDR3 is built from 10 residues. The germline gives CDR1 SQVTM, CDR2 ANQGSEA. DNA of the CDR3: TGCAGCGTTGATATGGAGGGCTACACCTTC. Its protein product is CSVDMEGYTF.

The CDR3 DNA reads TGTGCCATCAGTGAGCCCCTGGGACTGACCTCTGGAAACACCATATATTTT. Encoded protein: CAISEPLGLTSGNTIYF. This chain connects TRBV10-3 to TRBJ1-3; D is perhaps TRBD1 (5 bases). The CDR3 runs 17 residues. Germline CDR1 ENHRY, CDR2 SYGVKD. Trimming stripped 2 bases from V and 0 bases from J, with 14 bases between.

The chain carries TRBV11-2 and TRBJ1-2; no clear D. Germline V CDR1 and CDR2: SGHAT, FQNNGV. The CDR3 is 12 amino acids. Trimming stripped 5 bases from V and 1 base from J, with 5 bases between. This CDR3 is CASSPDNYGYTF. Written as DNA, the CDR3 is TGTGCCAGCAGCCCAGATAACTATGGCTACACCTTC.

The chain links TRBV6-5 to TRBJ1-6; TRBD1 agrees at 10 bases. CDR3 size: 16 residues. The V and J ends lost 2 bases and 7 bases, in that order; junction bases with no gene match: 5. Germline-derived CDR1 and CDR2 are MNHEY and SVGAGI. Here the CDR3 DNA reads TGTGCCAGCAGTTACCTCGACAGGGGGCAAAATTCACCCCTCCACTTT. Its protein product is CASSYLDRGQNSPLHF.

The chain combines TRBV2 with TRBJ1-1; tentatively, D is TRBD1 (5 bases). The germline V gene encodes CDR1 SNHLY and CDR2 FYNNEI. The germline V and J ends were trimmed by 7 bases and 4 bases, with 10 bases remaining between them. This CDR3 has 12 residues. CDR3 residues: CASTGESTEAFF. CDR3 bases: TGTGCCAGCACGGGGGAGAGCACTGAAGCTTTCTTT.

This clone was counted only a few times. This chain joins TRBV7-9 and TRBJ1-5; no reliable D call. CDR3 size: 12 residues. Trimming left V 8 bases short and J 3 bases short, with 8 bases between. The germline V gene has CDR1 SEHNR and CDR2 FQNEAQ (reference sequence). In DNA form, the CDR3 reads TGTGCCAGCGGCCAATCCAATCAGCCCCAGCATTTT. Translated, it gives CASGQSNQPQHF.

The chain has TRBV7-8 and TRBJ2-3; 10 nucleotides line up with TRBD1. In germline, CDR1 is SGHVS, CDR2 FQNEAQ. Trimming took 6 bases from V and 4 from J; bases not matched to a gene: 10. This CDR3 is built from 16 residues. CDR3 protein: CASSRSRGTGADTQYF. DNA for the CDR3: TGTGCCAGCAGTCGATCTCGCGGGACAGGGGCAGATACGCAGTATTTT.

The J gene is TRBJ1-5, the V gene TRBV3-1 (or the pseudogene TRBV3-2), with 8 bases that match TRBD1. Losses at the gene ends were 5 bases for V and 7 bases for J; bases not matched to a gene: 7. Looked up from germline, CDR1 is LGHDT and CDR2 is YNNKEL (reference sequence). This CDR3 is built from 14 residues. The CDR3 DNA reads TGTGCCAGCAGCTTACGACAGGGGAGACAGCCCCAGCATTTT. Translating gives CASSLRQGRQPQHF.

The V and J genes are TRBV18 and TRBJ1-1, with 9 bases aligning to TRBD1. Looked up from germline, CDR1 is KGHSH and CDR2 is LQKENI. The CDR3 consists of 16 residues. Losses at the gene ends were 4 bases for V and 2 bases for J; bases not matched to a gene: 8. CDR3 in amino acids: CASSLRDRAGNTEAFF. In nucleotides, the CDR3 is TGTGCCAGCTCACTGAGGGACAGGGCCGGAAACACTGAAGCTTTCTTT.

The chain recombines TRBV5-5 with TRBJ1-4; no clear D gene. The CDR3 is 14 amino acids. Between the trimmed V and J ends, which lost 2 bases and 1 base, there was a span of 6 bases. Per germline, CDR1 SGHKS and CDR2 YYEKEE (reference sequence). The CDR3 DNA reads TGTGCCAGCAGCTTTGAGCAAACTAATGAAAAACTGTTTTTT. Its protein product is CASSFEQTNEKLFF.

This clone was picked up one time. CDR3 DNA sequence: TGTGCCAGCAGTGAATACAGGACTAACTATGGCTACACCTTC. Translated, it gives CASSEYRTNYGYTF. The chain has TRBV2 and TRBJ1-2, with D perhaps TRBD1 (5 bases). This CDR3 is 14 amino acids long. V was trimmed by 2 bases and J by 0 bases, leaving 7 bases between them. CDR1 and CDR2 (germline): SNHLY, FYNNEI.

The rearrangement joins TRBV18 to TRBJ2-7; 12 nucleotides line up with TRBD1. Germline CDR1 is KGHSH and CDR2 is LQKENI. The CDR3 length is 18 residues. V shed 0 bases and J 1 base; nucleotides not matched to a gene: 7. CDR3 sequence: CASSPPGTGGGRSYEQYF. The CDR3 DNA reads as TGTGCCAGCTCACCACCCGGGACAGGGGGCGGGCGGTCCTACGAGCAGTACTTC.

The chain links TRBV13 to TRBJ1-1; TRBD1 agrees at 10 bases. The CDR3 contains 16 residues. J lost 5 bases, V lost 4 bases, and 10 bases had no gene match. In germline, CDR1 is PRHDT, CDR2 FYEKMQ (reference sequence). CDR3 sequence (DNA): TGTGCCAGCAGCTCCCCCCTCGACAGGGGGCTAACTGAAGCTTTCTTT. Translated: CASSSPLDRGLTEAFF.

This chain connects TRBV4-3 to TRBJ2-3; 7 bases match TRBD2. Losses at the gene ends were 3 bases for V and 4 bases for J; bases not matched to a gene: 10. CDR1 and CDR2 (germline): LGHNA, YSLEER. There are 16 residues in the CDR3. The CDR3 bases are TGCGCCAGCAGCCAGACCGATTGGGGGGGGGCAGATACGCAGTATTTT. It codes for CASSQTDWGGADTQYF.

The V and J genes are TRBV4-1 and TRBJ2-7; 8 bases are shared with TRBD2. In germline, CDR1 is MGHRA, CDR2 YSYEKL. J was trimmed by 1 base and V by 3 bases; bases with no gene match: 5. This CDR3 is built from 15 residues. The CDR3, as DNA: TGCGCCAGCAGCCATGTCACTAGCGGATCCTACGAGCAGTACTTC. Residues: CASSHVTSGSYEQYF.

J is TRBJ2-3 and V is TRBV10-3; a weak D match, TRBD2 (6 bases). From germline, CDR1 is ENHRY and CDR2 SYGVKD. The CDR3 totals 19 residues. With 3 bases removed from V and 2 bases from J, the gap between germline ends came to 24 bases. The CDR3 nucleotides are TGTGCCATCAGTGAATACTCCAGAGCGGGCGGAGGAATCACAGATACGCAGTATTTT. Translation gives CAISEYSRAGGGITDTQYF.

V usage is TRBV29-1 and J usage is TRBJ1-1, with TRBD1 matching over 7 bases. Trimming cost V 7 bases and J 0 bases; bases outside gene matches: 8. From germline, CDR1 is SQVTM and CDR2 ANQGSEA. The CDR3 has 14 residues. In DNA, the CDR3 is TGCAGCGCTAACCGACAGGGCATGAACACTGAAGCTTTCTTT. This gives the protein CSANRQGMNTEAFF.

The chain has TRBV5-1 and TRBJ2-5, with TRBD2 matching over 9 bases. Trimming at V came to 0 bases and at J to 2 bases, leaving 5 bases not matched to a gene. The CDR3 length is 16 residues. Germline CDR1 reads SGHRS; CDR2 reads YFSETQ. The CDR3 DNA reads as TGCGCCAGCAGCTTGGTTCCTAGCGGGGATCAAGAGACCCAGTACTTC. Its protein is CASSLVPSGDQETQYF.

J is TRBJ2-2 and V is TRBV24-1; no clear D gene. This CDR3 is built from 12 residues. Germline V gene sequence: CDR1 KGHDR, CDR2 SFDVKD. Trimming took off 9 bases at V and 1 base at J, with 5 bases between the two ends. CDR3 region: CATSWNTGELFF. CDR3 in DNA: TGTGCCACCTCCTGGAACACCGGGGAGCTGTTTTTT.

The chain employs TRBV24-1 and TRBJ1-5; a possible D gene is TRBD1 (6 bases). This CDR3 region has 14 residues. Trimming cost V 6 bases and J 2 bases, with 10 bases left between them. CDR1 is KGHDR and CDR2 is SFDVKD in the germline V gene. The CDR3 loop reads CATSTGSGNQPQHF. CDR3 in DNA: TGTGCCACCAGTACAGGGTCAGGCAATCAGCCCCAGCATTTT.

The chain has TRBV3-1 (or the pseudogene TRBV3-2) and TRBJ1-1, with no clear D. The ends were cut back, 2 bases at V and 0 bases at J, with 4 bases in the middle. This CDR3 is built from 13 residues. Germline V gene sequence: CDR1 LGHDT, CDR2 YNNKEL (reference sequence). CDR3 residues: CASSQLLNTEAFF. Written as DNA, the CDR3 is TGTGCCAGCAGCCAACTCTTGAACACTGAAGCTTTCTTT.

This clone came up a few times. V gene TRBV5-1 combines with J gene TRBJ2-2; TRBD1 aligns across 7 bases. CDR1 is SGHRS, CDR2 YFSETQ, per germline. The CDR3 is 15 residues long. J was trimmed by 6 bases and V by 6 bases; bases with no gene match: 11. The CDR3 DNA reads as TGCGCCAGCACCATATCGAGACAGGGTGCCGGGGAGCTGTTTTTT. This encodes CASTISRQGAGELFF.

The chain has TRBV27 and TRBJ2-1; D is possibly TRBD2 (6 bases). CDR3 length: 17 residues. Trimming stripped 5 bases from V and 5 bases from J, with 22 bases between. Per the germline V gene, CDR1 is MNHEY and CDR2 is SMNVEV (reference sequence). As DNA, the CDR3 is TGTGCCAGCAGTCCGGACTTTCGGGGGAAAGTCCACAATGAGCAGTTCTTC. This codes for CASSPDFRGKVHNEQFF.

The rearrangement links TRBV24-1 to TRBJ2-5, with D perhaps TRBD1 (6 bases). From germline, CDR1 is KGHDR and CDR2 SFDVKD. The CDR3 loop spans 14 amino acids. Trimming stripped 8 bases from V and 5 bases from J, with 17 bases between. The CDR3: CATKDRPPGETQYF. The CDR3 DNA reads TGTGCCACCAAGGACAGACCTCCGGGGGAGACCCAGTACTTC.

The chain links TRBV2 to TRBJ2-3, with TRBD1 identical over 8 bases. The CDR3 consists of 13 residues. The V gene's germline CDR1 is SNHLY and CDR2 FYNNEI. V shed 7 bases and J 3 bases; nucleotides not matched to a gene: 3. The CDR3 protein is CASTGGWTDTQYF. CDR3 nucleotide sequence: TGTGCCAGCACAGGGGGCTGGACAGATACGCAGTATTTT.

The genes are TRBV11-2 and TRBJ1-2, with 8 bases matching TRBD1. The V gene end was trimmed by 7 bases and the J gene end by 2 bases; junction bases not matched to a gene: 6. CDR1 and CDR2 (germline): SGHAT, FQNNGV. The length of the CDR3 is 14 residues. Here the CDR3 reads CASTSDRGNYGYTF. The CDR3 DNA reads as TGTGCCAGCACCTCCGACAGGGGAAACTATGGCTACACCTTC. Looking up the rest from reference TRBV11-2 and TRBJ1-2 gives the full variable domain: EAGVAQSPRYKIIEKRQSVAFWCNPISGHATLYWYQQILGQGPKLLIQFQNNGVVDDSQLPKDRFSAERLKGVDSTLKIQPAKLEDSAVYLCASTSDRGNYGYTFGSGTRLTVV.